Listed below are T cell receptor beta chains from one sample, sequenced in a study of blood T cell repertoires in COVID-19. Here immunoSEQ multiplex PCR was the method, and the copy in TCRdb shows in-frame clones only, minus some. This table holds more than 200,000 clones, about 88% found once. The sample taken for sequencing was peripheral blood. These receptors originate from a woman in her forties who had recovered from COVID-19. CDR3s include the opening cysteine and the closing phenylalanine or tryptophan. D genes are given only for firm matches. Clone sizes are given selectively: once, few, many, or a class where the clone is expanded.

NA	TRBV6-2/TRBV6-3	TRBJ2-3	TRBD1	CASSRGTGKPVF	TGTGCCAGCAGTCGAGGGACAGGGAAGCCCGTTTTT
NA	TRBV9	TRBJ2-1	NA	CASSVARFHEQFF	TGTGCCAGCAGCGTAGCTAGGTTCCATGAGCAGTTCTTC
NA	TRBV5-1	TRBJ1-5	NA	CASSRYGGSGQPQHF	TGCGCCAGCAGCCGCTATGGGGGGAGTGGTCAGCCCCAGCATTTT
NA	TRBV2	TRBJ2-7	NA	CATDRDSYEQYF	TGTGCCACGGACCGGGACTCATACGAGCAGTACTTC
NA	TRBV11-2	TRBJ1-6	TRBD1	CASSLDRPNRGSSWSPLHF	TGTGCCAGCAGCTTAGATCGGCCGAACAGGGGGTCCTCTTGGTCACCCCTCCACTTT
NA	TRBV3-1/TRBV3-2	TRBJ2-7	NA	CASSQWDSSSYEQYF	TGTGCCAGCAGCCAATGGGACTCGAGTTCCTACGAGCAGTACTTC
NA	TRBV6-5	TRBJ2-1	NA	CASSPWGGAGNEQFF	TGTGCCAGCAGTCCTTGGGGGGGGGCGGGCAATGAGCAGTTCTTC
NA	TRBV3-1/TRBV3-2	TRBJ2-5	NA	CASSQDPVGMETQYF	TGTGCCAGCAGCCAAGATCCAGTCGGGATGGAGACCCAGTACTTC
NA	TRBV28	TRBJ2-7	TRBD1	CASSRGDRGFYEQYF	TGTGCCAGCAGCCGGGGGGACAGGGGTTTCTACGAGCAGTACTTC
once	TRBV4-3	TRBJ2-1	TRBD2	CASSQEGREPWNEQFF	TGCGCCAGCAGCCAAGAAGGGCGGGAGCCATGGAATGAGCAGTTCTTC
NA	TRBV29-1	TRBJ2-7	TRBD2	CSVPSPSGVFSYEQYF	TGCAGCGTTCCGAGTCCTAGCGGGGTTTTCTCCTACGAGCAGTACTTC
NA	TRBV11-3	TRBJ2-1	TRBD1	CASSITGGEQFF	TGTGCCAGCAGCATAACAGGGGGTGAGCAGTTCTTC
NA	TRBV4-3	TRBJ2-2	NA	CASSQRARGDTGELFF	TGCGCCAGCAGCCAAAGGGCCAGGGGGGACACCGGGGAGCTGTTTTTT
NA	TRBV3-1/TRBV3-2	TRBJ1-2	NA	CASSQDRGMYGYTF	TGTGCCAGCAGCCAAGATCGGGGGATGTATGGCTACACCTTC
once	TRBV27	TRBJ1-3	TRBD1	CASSFGTGPGSGNTIYF	TGTGCCAGCAGTTTCGGGACAGGTCCTGGCTCTGGAAACACCATATATTTT
NA	TRBV18	TRBJ1-2	NA	CASSPLDSVPLFDYGYTF	TGTGCCAGCTCACCGTTGGACAGTGTCCCTTTGTTTGACTATGGCTACACCTTC
NA	TRBV4-1	TRBJ1-5	NA	CASSQVPDSQPQHF	TGCGCCAGCAGCCAAGTCCCGGACAGTCAGCCCCAGCATTTT
NA	TRBV27	TRBJ2-3	TRBD1	CASSPRFDRVNENTQYF	TGTGCCAGCAGTCCCCGATTCGACAGGGTCAACGAAAATACGCAGTATTTT
NA	TRBV19	TRBJ2-5	TRBD1	CASSEGTGGQETQYF	TGTGCCAGTAGTGAAGGGACAGGGGGCCAAGAGACCCAGTACTTC
NA	TRBV6-1	TRBJ1-5	TRBD1	CASSAGTGTRNQPQHF	TGTGCCAGCAGTGCCGGGACAGGGACCCGTAATCAGCCCCAGCATTTT
NA	TRBV6-2/TRBV6-3	TRBJ1-6	NA	CASSYTHQTGPHF	TGTGCCAGCAGTTACACGCACCAGACAGGTCCCCACTTT
NA	TRBV28	TRBJ2-1	TRBD1	CASRGTGGNLEQFF	TGTGCCAGCAGGGGGACAGGGGGCAACTTGGAGCAGTTCTTC
NA	TRBV2	TRBJ2-2	TRBD2	CASSEEAPSSGRNTGELFF	TGTGCCAGCAGTGAAGAAGCCCCTTCTAGCGGGAGAAACACCGGGGAGCTGTTTTTT
NA	TRBV19	TRBJ1-5	NA	CASSILTVNQPQHF	TGTGCCAGTAGTATATTAACGGTAAATCAGCCCCAGCATTTT
NA	TRBV28	TRBJ2-5	NA	CASSLSGETQYF	TGTGCCAGCAGTTTGTCAGGGGAGACCCAGTACTTC
NA	TRBV11-3	TRBJ1-4	TRBD1	CASSPGQGVANEKLFF	TGTGCCAGCAGCCCCGGACAGGGTGTCGCTAATGAAAAACTGTTTTTT
NA	TRBV7-3	TRBJ2-6	NA	CASQVTGANVLTF	TGTGCCAGCCAGGTTACGGGGGCCAACGTCCTGACTTTC
NA	TRBV7-2	TRBJ1-6	TRBD1	CASSGGQGEDNSPLHF	TGTGCCAGCAGCGGAGGACAGGGGGAAGATAATTCACCCCTCCACTTT
NA	TRBV25-1	TRBJ1-1	NA	CASSDRKGQIAEAFF	TGTGCCAGCAGTGACCGAAAAGGACAGATTGCTGAAGCTTTCTTT
NA	TRBV7-3	TRBJ2-1	NA	CASSLDPGSWNEQFF	TGTGCCAGCAGCTTAGATCCGGGTAGCTGGAATGAGCAGTTCTTC
NA	TRBV9	TRBJ2-4	TRBD2	CASSQRDGLAKNIQYF	TGTGCCAGCAGCCAGCGGGATGGACTAGCCAAAAACATTCAGTACTTC
NA	TRBV19	TRBJ2-7	TRBD2	CASAPGRAGEQYF	TGTGCCAGTGCACCCGGGAGGGCGGGCGAGCAGTACTTC
NA	TRBV6-2/TRBV6-3	TRBJ2-5	NA	CASSSEGRESRKTQYF	TGTGCCAGCAGCTCCGAGGGACGGGAGAGTCGAAAGACCCAGTACTTC
few	TRBV4-1	TRBJ2-7	TRBD1	CASSQGGQGIAYEQYF	TGCGCCAGCAGCCAGGGGGGACAGGGAATCGCCTACGAGCAGTACTTC
NA	TRBV6-5	TRBJ1-1	TRBD1	CASSYTGQGAEAFF	TGTGCCAGCAGTTACACAGGACAGGGGGCTGAAGCTTTCTTT
NA	TRBV28	TRBJ1-5	TRBD1	CASLDRGNQPQHF	TGTGCCAGCTTGGACAGGGGGAATCAGCCCCAGCATTTT
NA	TRBV24-1	TRBJ2-3	TRBD1	CATSDRTGAEDTQYF	TGTGCCACCAGTGATAGGACAGGGGCAGAAGATACGCAGTATTTT
NA	TRBV5-5	TRBJ1-2	NA	CASSLVAGGENGYTF	TGTGCCAGCAGCTTGGTTGCCGGGGGAGAGAATGGCTACACCTTC
NA	TRBV7-9	TRBJ2-2	TRBD1	CASSLQGASTGELFF	TGTGCCAGCAGCTTACAGGGGGCGAGCACCGGGGAGCTGTTTTTT
NA	TRBV4-3	TRBJ1-2	TRBD1	CASSTRDRDYGYTF	TGCGCCAGCAGCACACGGGACAGGGATTATGGCTACACCTTC
few	TRBV19	TRBJ1-5	TRBD1	CASSILGQGWQPQHF	TGTGCCAGTAGTATCCTGGGACAGGGGTGGCAGCCCCAGCATTTT
NA	TRBV7-9	TRBJ2-7	TRBD2	CASSLEALAGSVYF	TGTGCCAGCAGCTTAGAAGCCCTAGCGGGAAGCGTTTACTTC
NA	TRBV7-6	TRBJ2-2	TRBD2	CASSLAPSGGLNTGELFF	TGTGCCAGCAGCTTAGCCCCTAGCGGGGGCCTGAACACCGGGGAGCTGTTTTTT
NA	TRBV19	TRBJ1-2	NA	CASRKERGYGYTF	TGTGCCAGTAGGAAGGAGCGAGGGTATGGCTACACCTTC
few	TRBV16	TRBJ1-3	NA	CASSQALRRSGNTIYF	TGTGCCAGCAGCCAAGCACTCCGGAGGTCTGGAAACACCATATATTTT
NA	TRBV25-1	TRBJ2-5	TRBD1	CASSEYRTGVQETQYF	TGTGCCAGCAGTGAATATCGGACAGGCGTACAAGAGACCCAGTACTTC
NA	TRBV7-9	TRBJ2-7	TRBD1	CASSLTGGQGRVYEQYF	TGTGCCAGCAGCCTTACCGGAGGACAGGGTCGAGTCTACGAGCAGTACTTC
NA	TRBV11-3	TRBJ1-2	TRBD1	CASSSLLDRELSYGYTF	TGTGCCAGCAGCTCCCTTTTGGACAGGGAATTGTCCTATGGCTACACCTTC
NA	TRBV9	TRBJ2-3	NA	CASSSLDSEGTDTQYF	TGTGCCAGCAGCTCTCTGGACTCCGAGGGCACAGATACGCAGTATTTT
NA	TRBV7-6	TRBJ2-7	NA	CASSSGRDYEQYF	TGTGCCAGCAGCTCCGGACGGGATTACGAGCAGTACTTC
NA	TRBV5-8	TRBJ2-3	NA	CASSLIQRVLGSADTQYF	TGTGCCAGCAGCTTGATACAGCGGGTGTTAGGATCGGCAGATACGCAGTATTTT
NA	TRBV6-5	TRBJ2-2	NA	CASSYSQGGWTGELFF	TGTGCCAGCAGTTACTCGCAGGGGGGTTGGACCGGGGAGCTGTTTTTT